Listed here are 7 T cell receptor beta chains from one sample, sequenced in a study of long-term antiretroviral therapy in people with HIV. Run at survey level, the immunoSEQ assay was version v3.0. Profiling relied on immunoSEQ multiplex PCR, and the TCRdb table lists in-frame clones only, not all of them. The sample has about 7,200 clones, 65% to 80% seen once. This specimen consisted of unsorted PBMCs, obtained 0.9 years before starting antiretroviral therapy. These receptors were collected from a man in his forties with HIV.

The CDR3 nucleotides read TGCAGCGTTGAAGGGACTTGGGGAAACATTCAGTACTTC. This sequence encodes CSVEGTWGNIQYF. The V and J genes are TRBV29-1 and TRBJ2-4; tentatively, D is TRBD2 (5 bases). This CDR3 region has 13 residues. V shed 1 base and J shed 6 bases, with 10 bases lying between them. Germline lookup yields CDR1 SQVTM and CDR2 ANQGSEA.

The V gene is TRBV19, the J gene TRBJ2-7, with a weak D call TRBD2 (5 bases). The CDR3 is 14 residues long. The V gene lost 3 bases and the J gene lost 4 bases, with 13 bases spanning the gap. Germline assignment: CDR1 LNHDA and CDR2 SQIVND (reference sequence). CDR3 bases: TGTGCCAGTAGTATCGCGGCTAGGACTTACGAGCAGTACTTC. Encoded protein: CASSIAARTYEQYF.

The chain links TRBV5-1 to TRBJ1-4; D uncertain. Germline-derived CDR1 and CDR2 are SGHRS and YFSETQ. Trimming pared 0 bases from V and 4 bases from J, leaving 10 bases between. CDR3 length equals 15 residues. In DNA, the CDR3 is TGCGCCAGCAGCTTGGGCAGAGCCAGTAATGAAAAACTGTTTTTT. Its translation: CASSLGRASNEKLFF.

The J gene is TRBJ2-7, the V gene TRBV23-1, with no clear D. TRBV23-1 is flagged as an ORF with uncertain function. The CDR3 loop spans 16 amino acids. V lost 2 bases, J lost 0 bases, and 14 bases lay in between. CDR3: CASSQPPRNCSYEQYF. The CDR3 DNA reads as TGCGCCAGCAGTCAACCACCACGGAATTGCTCCTACGAGCAGTACTTC.

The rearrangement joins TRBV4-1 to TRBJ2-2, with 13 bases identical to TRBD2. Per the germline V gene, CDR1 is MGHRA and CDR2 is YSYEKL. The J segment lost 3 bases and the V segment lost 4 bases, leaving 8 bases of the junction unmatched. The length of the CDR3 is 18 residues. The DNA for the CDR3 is TGCGCCAGCAGCCCCCCCACTAGCGGGGGGGCCGACACCGGGGAGCTGTTTTTT. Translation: CASSPPTSGGADTGELFF.

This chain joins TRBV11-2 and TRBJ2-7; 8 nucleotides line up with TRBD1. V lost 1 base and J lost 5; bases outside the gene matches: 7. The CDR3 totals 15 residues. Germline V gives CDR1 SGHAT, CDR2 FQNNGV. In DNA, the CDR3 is TGTGCCAGCAGCTTAGGGGGGGACAGGAGGAACGAGCAGTACTTC. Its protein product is CASSLGGDRRNEQYF.

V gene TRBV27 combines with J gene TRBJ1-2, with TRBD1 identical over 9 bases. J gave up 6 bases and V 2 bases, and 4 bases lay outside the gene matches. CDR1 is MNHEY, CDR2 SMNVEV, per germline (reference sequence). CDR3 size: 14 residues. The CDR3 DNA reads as TGTGCCAGCAGTTTAACCGGGACAGGGAATGGCTACACCTTC. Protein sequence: CASSLTGTGNGYTF.